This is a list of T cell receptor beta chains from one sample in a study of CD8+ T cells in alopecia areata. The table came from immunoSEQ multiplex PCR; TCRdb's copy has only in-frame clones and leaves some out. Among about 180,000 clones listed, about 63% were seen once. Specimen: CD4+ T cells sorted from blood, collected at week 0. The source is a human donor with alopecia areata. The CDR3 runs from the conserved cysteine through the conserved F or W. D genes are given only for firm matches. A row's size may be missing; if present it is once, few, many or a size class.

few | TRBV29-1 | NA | CSAWTAGSNQPQHF
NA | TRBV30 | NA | CAWRRAGVEKLFF
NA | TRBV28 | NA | CASSLVQGRGMNTEAFF
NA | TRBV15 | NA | CATSPGGNTGELFF
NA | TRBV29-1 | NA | CSVSGNEQFF
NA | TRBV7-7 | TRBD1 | CASSLEGTGGVETQYF
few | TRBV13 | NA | CASRRGGTDTQYF
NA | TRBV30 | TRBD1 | CAWSVRGQGSGYTF
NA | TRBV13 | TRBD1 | CASSESGTGSAIDEKLFF
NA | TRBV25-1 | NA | CASSETGMGSPLHF
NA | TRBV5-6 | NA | CASSLGGNSPLHF
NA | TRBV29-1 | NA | CSHIRGNEQYF
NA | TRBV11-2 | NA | CASSLDALPPLHF
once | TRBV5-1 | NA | CASSLISRRLTEAFF
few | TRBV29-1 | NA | CSVERGNIQYF
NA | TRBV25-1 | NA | CASSGEGRSYGYTF
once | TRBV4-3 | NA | CASSQVNDLLVLPEKLFF
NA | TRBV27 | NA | CASSLGTPYGADTQYF
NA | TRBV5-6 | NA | CASSFDSVDTQYF
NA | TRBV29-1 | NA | CSISTSTDTQYF
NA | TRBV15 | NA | CATSREGGPYEQYF
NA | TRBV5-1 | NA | CASSLVQGRSPLHF
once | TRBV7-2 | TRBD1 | CASSPQGAYGYTF
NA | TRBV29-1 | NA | CSVRATIYEQYF
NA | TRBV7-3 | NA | CASSRDRGVSYTF
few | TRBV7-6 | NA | CASSLEPGFNSPLHF